Detailed here is one T cell receptor (beta chain). Antigen specificity is unknown. Germline CDR1 SGHAT, CDR2 FQNNGV. The CDR3 sequence is 15 residues long. Trimming pared 1 base from V and 2 bases from J, leaving 12 bases between. Starting 14 to 28 days after autologous transplant, ipilimumab 1 mg/kg was given. Patients got 3 mg/kg IV nivolumab weeks 1, 4, 7, 10, then biweekly through week 26. Produced via immunoSEQ multiplex PCR; TCRdb's table is partial and in-frame only. The table includes about 84,000 clones, 83% detected once. This sample is part of a study of ipilimumab plus nivolumab after autologous stem cell transplantation. Study at large: The DLBCL cohort had primary refractory and relapsed disease, with 18-month progression-free survival of about 82% and 31%. Notes on the study in general: Authors suggest TCR repertoire, Treg phenotype and gut microbiota support further study.

The clonotype comes from a male donor with diffuse large B-cell lymphoma. Sample: PBMCs, taken in a trial of ipilimumab plus nivolumab as post-transplant consolidation. The rearrangement uses TRBV11-2 and TRBJ2-7; the D call may be TRBD1 or TRBD2 (6 bases each). CDR3 loop: CASSLADGGPYEQYF. The CDR3 nucleotides are TGTGCCAGCAGCTTAGCTGATGGGGGGCCCTACGAGCAGTACTTC.